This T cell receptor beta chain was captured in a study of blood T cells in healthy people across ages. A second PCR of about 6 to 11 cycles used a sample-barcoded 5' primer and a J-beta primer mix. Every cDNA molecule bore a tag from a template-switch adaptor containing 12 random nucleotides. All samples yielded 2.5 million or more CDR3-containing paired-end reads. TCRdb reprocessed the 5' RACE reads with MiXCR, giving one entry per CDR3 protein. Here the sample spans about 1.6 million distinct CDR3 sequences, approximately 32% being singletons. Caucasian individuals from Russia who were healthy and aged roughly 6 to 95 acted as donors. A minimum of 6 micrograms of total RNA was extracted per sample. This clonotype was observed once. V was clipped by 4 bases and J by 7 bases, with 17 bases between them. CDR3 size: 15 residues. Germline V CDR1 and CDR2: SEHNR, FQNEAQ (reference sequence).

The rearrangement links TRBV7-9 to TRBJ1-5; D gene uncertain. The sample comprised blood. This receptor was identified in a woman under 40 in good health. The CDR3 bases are TGTGCCAGCAGCTCCCTCTCGGGGTCGGGCCAGCCCCAGCATTTT. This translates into CASSSLSGSGQPQHF.